The TCR beta chain under discussion was sequenced for a study of post-analysis software for immune sequencing data. Study-level findings and limits: Samples sharing a preparation batch grouped tightly together when assessed by F measure. TRBV segments more frequent in patients than in controls numbered roughly five and included TRBV5-6, TRBV5-1 and TRBV20-1.

cDNA libraries of TCR beta carried unique molecular identifiers. From around 1 to 9.1 million T cells, hundreds of thousands of cDNA molecules were obtained. TCRdb re-called the PCR reads through MiXCR, storing one row per CDR3 protein. The table shows roughly 800,000 distinct CDR3 sequences, with roughly 50% occurring only once. This clonotype was seen only once. Its antigen is unidentified. The germline V gene encodes CDR1 DFQATT and CDR2 SNEGSKA (reference sequence). The CDR3 has 11 amino acids. Trimming stripped 6 bases from V and 11 bases from J, with 16 bases between. The receptor was isolated from a girl aged 5-17 years with multiple sclerosis. V and J are TRBV20-1 and TRBJ1-1; D perhaps matches TRBD1 (5 bases). Sequencing input: blood. CDR3 nucleotides: TGCAGTGCCCCTTGGCAGGGAGAGGCTTTCTTT. It encodes CSAPWQGEAFF.